The sequence of this T cell receptor beta chain was determined in a study of T cell responses to AZD1222 COVID-19 vaccine. Measured with immunoSEQ multiplex PCR; TCRdb has only the in-frame clones, and not every one. The repertoire holds approximately 190,000 clones, 80% to 95% seen once, with roughly 1% in the top ten. In regard to this clone: The antigen remains undetermined.

Germline V lookup: CDR1 MNHEY, CDR2 SVGAGI. V lost 4 bases to trimming and J lost 8 bases, with 11 bases between them. CDR3 length equals 12 residues. Broader study findings: Recipients of AZD1222 seropositive at baseline numbered only 5 or 6. Along spike, vaccine-associated CD4 TCRs were found throughout, with dominance at 160-218 and 743-854. A mostly white British donor set with more females was recruited, and clonal diversity was possibly underestimated. Repertoire collection took place solely once the T cell response had peaked.

The source was peripheral blood, collected 28 days after the second AZD1222 dose. This receptor was obtained from an adult who received the AZD1222 COVID-19 vaccine. The chain combines TRBV6-5 with TRBJ1-2; maybe TRBD1 (5 bases). The CDR3 region is CASSSRARGYTF. DNA of the CDR3: TGTGCCAGCAGTTCCAGGGCACGAGGCTACACCTTC.